These 13 T cell receptor beta chains share one sample of origin, sequenced in a study of response to subunit inactivated influenza vaccine. TCRdb re-derived calls from the RT-PCR reads in MiXCR, one entry per CDR3 protein. In the table there are roughly 500,000 distinct CDR3 sequences, more than 15% of which are singletons. The source material was CD4+ T cells sorted from PBMCs, sampled around 25 months after vaccination. These receptors were obtained from a man between 50 and 69 years old who received an inactivated influenza vaccine.

This clonotype turned up a few times. The chain uses TRBV7-2 and TRBJ1-6, with D unclear. There are 17 residues in the CDR3. Between the trimmed V and J ends, which lost 5 bases and 1 base, there was a span of 15 bases. Germline-derived CDR1 and CDR2 are SGHTA and FQGNSA. CDR3 in DNA: TGTGCCAGCAGCGAAAAAATGGGAGGGTCCTATAATTCACCCCTCCACTTT. Amino acids: CASSEKMGGSYNSPLHF.

This clonotype was seen more than once but under ten times. The CDR3 region is CASSFAGPEAFF. As DNA, the CDR3 is TGTGCCAGCAGCTTTGCCGGCCCTGAAGCTTTCTTT. V gene TRBV7-9 combines with J gene TRBJ1-1; D is uncertain. The germline CDR1 and CDR2 sequences are SEHNR and FQNEAQ (reference sequence). The V gene lost 3 bases and the J gene lost 6 bases, with 8 bases spanning the gap. The CDR3 loop spans 12 amino acids.

This clonotype has at least ten counts. The V call is TRBV25-1, the J call TRBJ2-7; TRBD2 is a possible D gene (6 bases). The CDR3 is made up of 14 amino acids. Trimming stripped 6 bases from V and 0 bases from J, with 12 bases between. Germline-derived CDR1 and CDR2 are MGHDK and SYGVNS. The CDR3: CASSLLGGSYEQYF. CDR3 nucleotides: TGTGCCAGCAGCCTCCTGGGGGGCTCCTACGAGCAGTACTTC.

This clonotype was recorded many times. The chain is built from TRBV27 and TRBJ2-7, with D perhaps matching TRBD1 (6 bases). The germline CDR1 and CDR2 sequences are MNHEY and SMNVEV (reference sequence). The CDR3 spans 16 residues. Trimming removed 4 bases from V and 0 bases from J, with 16 bases in between. The CDR3 is CASSSPIWGHSYEQYF. The CDR3 DNA reads TGTGCCAGCAGTTCTCCTATCTGGGGACACTCCTACGAGCAGTACTTC.

CDR3 bases: TGCGCCAGCACGCCCCTTCGACAGGGGCATTACGAGCAGTACTTC. It yields the protein CASTPLRQGHYEQYF. The chain carries TRBV5-1 and TRBJ2-7; TRBD1 matches 8 bases. CDR1 is SGHRS and CDR2 is YFSETQ in the germline V gene. V was pared by 6 bases and J by 4 bases, with 12 bases of the junction left unmatched. There are 15 residues in the CDR3.

The rearrangement uses TRBV25-1 and TRBJ1-1; a possible D gene is TRBD1 (5 bases). The CDR3 length is 13 residues. Trimming left V 7 bases short and J 0 bases short, with 9 bases between. Germline loops: CDR1 MGHDK, CDR2 SYGVNS. The CDR3 is CASKRGMNTEAFF. CDR3 DNA: TGTGCCAGCAAAAGGGGCATGAACACTGAAGCTTTCTTT.

This clonotype was counted between two and nine times. This chain uses TRBV20-1 with TRBJ2-1; 10 bases map to TRBD2. Germline V gene data show CDR1 as DFQATT and CDR2 as SNEGSKA (reference sequence). The CDR3 spans 15 residues. Unmatched junction bases numbered 6, after V lost 5 bases and J lost 2 bases. CDR3 protein: CSAPLAGTTYNEQFF. CDR3 nucleotides: TGCAGTGCTCCACTAGCGGGAACCACCTACAATGAGCAGTTCTTC.

This clonotype was counted between two and nine times. The chain combines TRBV20-1 with TRBJ2-7, with 7 nucleotides matching TRBD1. CDR3 length equals 12 residues. V shed 0 bases, J shed 9 bases, and the junction held 5 bases outside the gene matches. Germline V gene lookup returns CDR1 DFQATT and CDR2 SNEGSKA (reference sequence). CDR3 sequence reads: CSARDQGVRQYF. The DNA of the CDR3 is TGCAGTGCTAGAGACCAGGGGGTCCGGCAGTACTTC.

This clonotype occurred many times. The rearrangement joins TRBV29-1 to TRBJ2-2; 9 positions agree with TRBD1. Germline V CDR1 and CDR2: SQVTM, ANQGSEA. This CDR3 has 14 residues. V lost 2 bases, J lost 5 bases, and 3 bases stayed unmatched. The CDR3 DNA follows: TGCAGCGTTGAACTGACAGGGGGAACCGGGGAGCTGTTTTTT. It specifies CSVELTGGTGELFF.

This clonotype has more than one count but fewer than ten. In DNA, the CDR3 is TGTGCCAGCAGTTCCGACCCAAGGGGGACTGAAGCTTTCTTT. Translated, it gives CASSSDPRGTEAFF. The rearrangement uses TRBV5-6 and TRBJ1-1, with TRBD1 as a possible D gene (6 bases). Trimming took off 5 bases at V and 5 bases at J, with 16 bases between the two ends. CDR3 length equals 14 residues. Germline assignment: CDR1 SGHDT and CDR2 YYEEEE.

The J gene is TRBJ1-2, the V gene TRBV2; D unresolved. The CDR3 has 14 amino acids. Trimming shortened V by 8 bases and J by 0 bases, and 13 bases separated the two germline ends. Germline V gives CDR1 SNHLY, CDR2 FYNNEI. Written as DNA, the CDR3 is TGTGCCAGCCTCAAGGAGGCAGCTAACTATGGCTACACCTTC. This gives the protein CASLKEAANYGYTF.

Concerning this clonotype itself: A much more abundant neighbour one base away suggests this may be a read error. This rearrangement joins TRBV5-1 to TRBJ2-3, with D tentatively TRBD2 (5 bases). This CDR3 is 14 amino acids long. The germline V gene encodes CDR1 SGHRS and CDR2 YFSETQ. For the CDR3, the DNA is TGCGCCCGCAGCTTGGCCGGGGTAGCAGATACGCAGTATTTT. It encodes CARSLAGVADTQYF. The full variable domain, its missing parts supplied by reference TRBV5-1 and TRBJ2-3, is KAGVTQTPRYLIKTRGQQVTLSCSPISGHRSVSWYQQTPGQGLQFLFEYFSETQRNKGNFPGRFSGRQFSNSRSEMNVSTLELGDSALYLCARSLAGVADTQYFGPGTRLTVL.

This clonotype was picked up a small number of times. The chain is built from TRBV6-1 and TRBJ1-1, with D possibly being TRBD1 (5 bases). Germline CDR1 is MNHNS and CDR2 is SASEGT. The CDR3 contains 13 residues. Deletions cut 4 bases from V and 8 bases from J, with 14 bases between. Written as DNA, the CDR3 is TGTGCCAGCAGTGCATGGGACCGGATGGAAGCTTTCTTT. Its translation is CASSAWDRMEAFF.